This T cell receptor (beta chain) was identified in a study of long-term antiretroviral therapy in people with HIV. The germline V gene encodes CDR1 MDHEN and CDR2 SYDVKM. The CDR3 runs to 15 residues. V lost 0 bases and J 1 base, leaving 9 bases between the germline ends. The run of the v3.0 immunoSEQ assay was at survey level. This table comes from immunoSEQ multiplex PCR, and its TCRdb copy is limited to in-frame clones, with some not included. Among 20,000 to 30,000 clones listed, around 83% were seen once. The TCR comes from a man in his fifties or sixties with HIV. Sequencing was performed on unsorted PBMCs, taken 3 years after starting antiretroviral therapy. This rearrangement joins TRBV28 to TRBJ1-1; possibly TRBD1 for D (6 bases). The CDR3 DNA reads TGTGCCAGCAGTTTATGGACAGGCCAGAACACTGAAGCTTTCTTT. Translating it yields CASSLWTGQNTEAFF.